This T cell receptor (beta chain) was retrieved from a study of OX40 agonist ivuxolimab in advanced cancers. Study-wide results and caveats: CD4+ and CD8+ blood T cells expanded clonally by week 6 at 0.1 to 3.0 mg/kg. The mean number of expanded clones was higher in CD8+ T cells than in CD4+. Some patients who did not respond also had low normalized T-cell clonal expansion.

Sampled blood was obtained at baseline, cycle 4 day 1, and cycle 7 day 1. Germline values: CDR1 SGHRS, CDR2 YFSETQ. The CDR3 covers 13 residues. Between the trimmed V and J ends, which lost 1 base and 1 base, there was a span of 5 bases. Assay: immunoSEQ multiplex PCR; the TCRdb copy retains only in-frame clones and omits some. Of roughly 41,000 clones in the sample, around nine tenths are singletons; the top ten hold 10% to 15%. Points on this clone: Its target is unknown.

V is TRBV5-1 and J is TRBJ1-1; maybe TRBD1 (5 bases). This sequence originates from an adult with an advanced solid tumor such as melanoma, head and neck, liver or kidney cancer. The material sequenced was CD4+ or CD8+ T cells sorted from blood, taken in a trial of the OX40 agonist ivuxolimab. DNA for the CDR3: TGCGCCAGCAGCTTGACAGGGAACACTGAAGCTTTCTTT. Protein: CASSLTGNTEAFF.